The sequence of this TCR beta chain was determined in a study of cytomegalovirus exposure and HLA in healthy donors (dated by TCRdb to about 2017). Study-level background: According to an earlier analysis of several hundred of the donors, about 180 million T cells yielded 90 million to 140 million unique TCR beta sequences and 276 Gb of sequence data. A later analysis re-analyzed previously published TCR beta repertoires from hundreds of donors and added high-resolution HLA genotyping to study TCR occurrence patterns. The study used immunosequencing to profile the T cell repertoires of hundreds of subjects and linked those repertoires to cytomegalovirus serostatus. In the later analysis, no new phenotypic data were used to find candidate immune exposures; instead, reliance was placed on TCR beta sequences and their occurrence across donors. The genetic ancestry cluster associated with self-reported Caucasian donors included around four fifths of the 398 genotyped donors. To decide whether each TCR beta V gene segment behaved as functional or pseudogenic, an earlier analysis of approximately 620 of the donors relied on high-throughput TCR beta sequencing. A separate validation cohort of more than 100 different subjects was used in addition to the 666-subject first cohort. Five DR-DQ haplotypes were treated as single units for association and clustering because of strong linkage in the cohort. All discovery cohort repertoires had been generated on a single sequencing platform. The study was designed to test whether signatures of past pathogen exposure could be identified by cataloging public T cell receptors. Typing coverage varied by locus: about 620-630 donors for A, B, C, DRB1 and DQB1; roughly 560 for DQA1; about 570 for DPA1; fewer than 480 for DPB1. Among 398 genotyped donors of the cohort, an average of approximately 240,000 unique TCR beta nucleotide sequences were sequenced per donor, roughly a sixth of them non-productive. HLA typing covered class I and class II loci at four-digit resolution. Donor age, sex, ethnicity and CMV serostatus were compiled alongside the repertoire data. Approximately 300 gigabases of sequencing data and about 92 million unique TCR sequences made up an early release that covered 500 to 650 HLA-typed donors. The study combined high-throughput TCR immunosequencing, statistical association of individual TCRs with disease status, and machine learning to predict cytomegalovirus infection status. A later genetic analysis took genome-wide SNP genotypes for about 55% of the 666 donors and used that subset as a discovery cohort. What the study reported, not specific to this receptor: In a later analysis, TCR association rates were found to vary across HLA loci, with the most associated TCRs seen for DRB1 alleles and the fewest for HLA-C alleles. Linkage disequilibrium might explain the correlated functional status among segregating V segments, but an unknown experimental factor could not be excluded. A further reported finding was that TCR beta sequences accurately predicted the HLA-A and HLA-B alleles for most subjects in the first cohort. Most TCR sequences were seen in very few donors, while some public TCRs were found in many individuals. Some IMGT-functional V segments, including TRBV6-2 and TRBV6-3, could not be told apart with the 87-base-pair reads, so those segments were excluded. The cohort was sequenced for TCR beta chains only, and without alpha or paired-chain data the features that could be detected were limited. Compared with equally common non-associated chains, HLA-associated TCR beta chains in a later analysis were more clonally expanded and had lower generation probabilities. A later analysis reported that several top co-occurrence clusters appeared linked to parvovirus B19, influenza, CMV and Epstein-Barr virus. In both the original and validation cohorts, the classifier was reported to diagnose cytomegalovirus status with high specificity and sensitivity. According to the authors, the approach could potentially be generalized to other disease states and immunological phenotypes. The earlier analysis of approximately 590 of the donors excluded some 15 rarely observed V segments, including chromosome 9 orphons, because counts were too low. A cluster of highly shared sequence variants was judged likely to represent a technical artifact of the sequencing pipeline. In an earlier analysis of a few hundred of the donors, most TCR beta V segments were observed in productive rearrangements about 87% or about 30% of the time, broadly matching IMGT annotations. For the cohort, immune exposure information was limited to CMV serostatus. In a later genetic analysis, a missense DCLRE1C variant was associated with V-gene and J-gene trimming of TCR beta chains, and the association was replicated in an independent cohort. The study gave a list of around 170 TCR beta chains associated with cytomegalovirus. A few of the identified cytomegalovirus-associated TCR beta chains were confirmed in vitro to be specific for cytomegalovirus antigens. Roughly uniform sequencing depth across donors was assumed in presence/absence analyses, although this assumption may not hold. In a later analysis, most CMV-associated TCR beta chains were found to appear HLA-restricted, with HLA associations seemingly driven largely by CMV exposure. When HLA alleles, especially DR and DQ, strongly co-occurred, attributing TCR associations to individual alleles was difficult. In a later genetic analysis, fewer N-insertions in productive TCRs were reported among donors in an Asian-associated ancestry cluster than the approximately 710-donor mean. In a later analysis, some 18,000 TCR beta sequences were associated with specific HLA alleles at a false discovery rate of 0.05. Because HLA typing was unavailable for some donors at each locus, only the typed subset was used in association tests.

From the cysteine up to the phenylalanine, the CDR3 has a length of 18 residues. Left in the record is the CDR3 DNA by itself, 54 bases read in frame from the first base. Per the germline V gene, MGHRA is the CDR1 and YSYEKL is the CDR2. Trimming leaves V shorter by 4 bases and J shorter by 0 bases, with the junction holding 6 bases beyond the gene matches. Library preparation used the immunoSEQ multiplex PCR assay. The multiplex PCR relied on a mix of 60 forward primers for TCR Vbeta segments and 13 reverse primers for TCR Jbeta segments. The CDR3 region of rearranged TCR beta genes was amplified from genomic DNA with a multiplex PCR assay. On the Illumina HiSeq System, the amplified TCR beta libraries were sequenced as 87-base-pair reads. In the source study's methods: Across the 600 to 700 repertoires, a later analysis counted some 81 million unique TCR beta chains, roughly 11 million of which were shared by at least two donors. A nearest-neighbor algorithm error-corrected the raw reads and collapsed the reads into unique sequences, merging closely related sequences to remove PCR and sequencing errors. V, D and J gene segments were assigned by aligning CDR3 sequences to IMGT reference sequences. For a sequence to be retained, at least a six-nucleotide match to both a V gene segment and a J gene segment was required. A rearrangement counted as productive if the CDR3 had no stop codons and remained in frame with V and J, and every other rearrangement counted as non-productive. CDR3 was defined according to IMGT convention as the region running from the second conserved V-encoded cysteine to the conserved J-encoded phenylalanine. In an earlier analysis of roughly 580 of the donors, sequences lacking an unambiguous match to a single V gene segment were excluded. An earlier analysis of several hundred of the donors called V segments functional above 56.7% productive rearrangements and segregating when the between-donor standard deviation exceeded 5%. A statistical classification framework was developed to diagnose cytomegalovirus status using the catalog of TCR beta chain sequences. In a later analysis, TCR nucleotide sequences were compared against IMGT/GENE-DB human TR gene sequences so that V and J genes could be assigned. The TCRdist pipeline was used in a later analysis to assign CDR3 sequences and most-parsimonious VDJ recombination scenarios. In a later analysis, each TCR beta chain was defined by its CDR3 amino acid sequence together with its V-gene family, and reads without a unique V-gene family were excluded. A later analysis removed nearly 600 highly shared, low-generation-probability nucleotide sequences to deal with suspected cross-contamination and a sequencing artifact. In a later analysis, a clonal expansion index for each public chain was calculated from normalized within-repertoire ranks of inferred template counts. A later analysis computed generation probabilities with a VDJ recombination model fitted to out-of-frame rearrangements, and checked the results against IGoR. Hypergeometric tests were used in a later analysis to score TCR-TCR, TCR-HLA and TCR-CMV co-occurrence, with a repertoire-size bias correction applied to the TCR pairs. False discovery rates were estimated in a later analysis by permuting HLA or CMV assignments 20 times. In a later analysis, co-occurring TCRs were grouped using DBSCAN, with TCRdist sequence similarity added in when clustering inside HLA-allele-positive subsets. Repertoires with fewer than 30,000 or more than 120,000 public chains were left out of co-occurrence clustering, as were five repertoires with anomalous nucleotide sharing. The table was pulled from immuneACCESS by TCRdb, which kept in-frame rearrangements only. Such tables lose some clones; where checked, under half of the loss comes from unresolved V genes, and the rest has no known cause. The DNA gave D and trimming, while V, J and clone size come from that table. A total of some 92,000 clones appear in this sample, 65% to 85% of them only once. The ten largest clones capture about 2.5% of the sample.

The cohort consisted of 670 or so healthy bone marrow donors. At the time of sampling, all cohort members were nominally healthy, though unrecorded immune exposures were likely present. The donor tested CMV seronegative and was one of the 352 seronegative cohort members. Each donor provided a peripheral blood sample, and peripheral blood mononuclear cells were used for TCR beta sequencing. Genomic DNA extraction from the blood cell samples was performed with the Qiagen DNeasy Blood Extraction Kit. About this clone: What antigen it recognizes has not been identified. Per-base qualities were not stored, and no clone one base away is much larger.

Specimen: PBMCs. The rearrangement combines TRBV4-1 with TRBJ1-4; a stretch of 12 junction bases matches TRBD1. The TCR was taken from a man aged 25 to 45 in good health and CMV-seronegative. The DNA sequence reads TGCGCCAGCAGCCGAGGGACAGGGGGCTACCCAACTAATGAAAAACTGTTTTTT. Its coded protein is CASSRGTGGYPTNEKLFF.